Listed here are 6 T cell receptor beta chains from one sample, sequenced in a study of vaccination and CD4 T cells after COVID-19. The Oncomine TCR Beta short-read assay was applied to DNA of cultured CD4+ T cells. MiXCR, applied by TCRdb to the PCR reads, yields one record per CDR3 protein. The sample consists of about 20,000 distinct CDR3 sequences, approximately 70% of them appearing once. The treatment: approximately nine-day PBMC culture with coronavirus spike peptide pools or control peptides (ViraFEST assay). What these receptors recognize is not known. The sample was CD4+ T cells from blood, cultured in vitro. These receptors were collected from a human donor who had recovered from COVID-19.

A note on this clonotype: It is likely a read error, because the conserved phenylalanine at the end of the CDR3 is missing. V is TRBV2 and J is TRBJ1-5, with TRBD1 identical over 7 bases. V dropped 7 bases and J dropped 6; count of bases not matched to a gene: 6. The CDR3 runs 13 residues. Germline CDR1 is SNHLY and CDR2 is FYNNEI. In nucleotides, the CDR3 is TGTGCCAGCATGGTGCAGGGGGGTCAGCCCCAGCATCTT. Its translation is CASMVQGGQPQHL.

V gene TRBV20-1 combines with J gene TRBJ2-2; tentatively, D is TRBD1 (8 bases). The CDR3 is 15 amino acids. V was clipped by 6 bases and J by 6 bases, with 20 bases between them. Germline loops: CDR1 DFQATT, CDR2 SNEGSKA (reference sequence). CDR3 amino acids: CSAARQGRGSGELFF. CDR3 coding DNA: TGCAGTGCGGCGAGACAGGGGAGGGGTTCCGGGGAGCTGTTTTTT.

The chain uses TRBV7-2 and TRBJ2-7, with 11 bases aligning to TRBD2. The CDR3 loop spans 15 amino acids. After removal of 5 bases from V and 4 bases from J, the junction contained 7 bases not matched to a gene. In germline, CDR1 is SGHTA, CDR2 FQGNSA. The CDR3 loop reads CASSPRTSGLYEQYF. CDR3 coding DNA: TGTGCCAGCAGCCCTCGGACTAGCGGGTTATACGAGCAGTACTTC. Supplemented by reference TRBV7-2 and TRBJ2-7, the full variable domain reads GAGVSQSPSNKVTEKGKDVELRCDPISGHTALYWYRQSLGQGLEFLIYFQGNSAPDKSGLPSDRFSAERTGGSVSTLTIQRTQQEDSAVYLCASSPRTSGLYEQYFGPGTRLTVT.

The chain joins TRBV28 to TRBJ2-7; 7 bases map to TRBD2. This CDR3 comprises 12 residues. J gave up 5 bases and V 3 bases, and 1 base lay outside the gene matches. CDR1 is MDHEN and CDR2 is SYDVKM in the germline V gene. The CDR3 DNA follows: TGTGCCAGCAGTTTGGGAGGGAACGAGCAGTACTTC. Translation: CASSLGGNEQYF.

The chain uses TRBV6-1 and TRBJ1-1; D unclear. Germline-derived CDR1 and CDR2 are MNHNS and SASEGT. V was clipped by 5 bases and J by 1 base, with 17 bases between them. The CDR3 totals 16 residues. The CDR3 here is CASSTPSNTPNTEAFF. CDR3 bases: TGTGCCAGCAGTACTCCGTCCAACACCCCGAACACTGAAGCTTTCTTT.

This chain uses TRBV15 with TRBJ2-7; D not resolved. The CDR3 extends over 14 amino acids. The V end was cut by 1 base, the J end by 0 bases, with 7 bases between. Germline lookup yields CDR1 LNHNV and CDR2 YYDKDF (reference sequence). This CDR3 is CATSRVSSSYEQYF. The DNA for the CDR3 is TGTGCCACCAGCAGAGTGAGTAGCTCCTACGAGCAGTACTTC.